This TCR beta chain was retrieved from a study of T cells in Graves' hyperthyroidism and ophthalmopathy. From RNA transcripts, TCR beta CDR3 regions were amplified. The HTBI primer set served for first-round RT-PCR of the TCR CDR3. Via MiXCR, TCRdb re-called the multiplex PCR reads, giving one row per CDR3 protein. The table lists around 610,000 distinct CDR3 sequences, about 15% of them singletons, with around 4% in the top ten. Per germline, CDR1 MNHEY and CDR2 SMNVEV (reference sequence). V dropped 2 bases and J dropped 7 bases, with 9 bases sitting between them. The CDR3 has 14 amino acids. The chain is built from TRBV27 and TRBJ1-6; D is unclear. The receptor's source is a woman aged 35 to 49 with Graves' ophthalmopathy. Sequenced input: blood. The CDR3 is CASSLVGGNSPLHF. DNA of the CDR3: TGTGCCAGCAGTTTAGTGGGTGGAAATTCACCCCTCCACTTT.